This is a list of T cell receptor beta chains from one sample in a study of T-cell reconstitution after alpha-beta-depleted transplantation in children. Using its own MiXCR run on the PCR reads, TCRdb lists one record per CDR3 protein. The repertoire holds just over 350,000 distinct CDR3 sequences, with less than 15% as singletons. The specimen comprised PBMCs, sampled from the stem cell graft. These receptors were collected from a human donor who donated a stem cell graft to a child with Fanconi anemia. Both conserved end residues are part of each CDR3. The D gene is left open where the match is weak. Rows may omit the clone size; those that give it use once, few, many or a size class.

j_call v_call clone_size d_call cdr3_aa cdr3_nt
TRBJ1-2 TRBV7-2 many - CASTLEGFYGYTF TGTGCCAGCACCCTAGAGGGCTTCTATGGCTACACCTTC
TRBJ2-1 TRBV5-1 - TRBD1 CASSPGALGQGVLNEQFF TGCGCCAGCAGCCCAGGAGCCCTAGGACAGGGAGTTTTAAATGAGCAGTTCTTC
TRBJ1-1 TRBV7-6 many - CASSLGPGDEAFF TGTGCCAGCAGCCTGGGACCGGGGGATGAAGCTTTCTTT
TRBJ2-5 TRBV6-1 - TRBD2 CASARSGGLSETQYF TGTGCCAGCGCCAGGAGCGGGGGGCTCTCTGAGACCCAGTACTTC
TRBJ1-2 TRBV4-3 few - CASSQDIQVAYGYTF TGCGCCAGCAGCCAAGATATCCAGGTCGCCTATGGCTACACCTTC
TRBJ1-1 TRBV27 - TRBD1 CASTPRTGANTEAFF TGTGCCAGCACTCCGCGGACAGGGGCGAACACTGAAGCTTTCTTT
TRBJ2-1 TRBV12-3/TRBV12-4 few TRBD2 CASSPPREGEQFF TGTGCCAGCAGCCCCCCGAGGGAGGGTGAGCAGTTCTTC
TRBJ2-2 TRBV11-2 many - CASSLGSGMNTGELFF TGTGCCAGCAGCTTAGGATCGGGGATGAACACCGGGGAGCTGTTTTTT
TRBJ2-5 TRBV5-5 once - CASGPRQGGRYRGKTQYF TGTGCCAGCGGCCCCCGACAGGGAGGGAGGTACCGGGGAAAGACCCAGTACTTC
TRBJ2-1 TRBV7-6 few - CASSTYSTSNEQFF TGTGCCAGCAGCACCTACTCGACCTCAAATGAGCAGTTCTTC
TRBJ2-1 TRBV6-2/TRBV6-3 - - CASSYVRGNEQFF TGTGCCAGCAGTTACGTTCGGGGCAATGAGCAGTTCTTC
TRBJ2-5 TRBV2 - - CAIIGDFAGTQYF TGTGCCATCATAGGGGACTTCGCGGGAACCCAGTACTTC
TRBJ2-7 TRBV7-9 once TRBD1 CASSSGQGALLQYEQYF TGTGCCAGCAGCTCGGGACAGGGGGCGTTACTGCAATACGAGCAGTACTTC
TRBJ2-5 TRBV3-1 - TRBD2 CASSQSLAENQETQYF TGTGCCAGCAGCCAATCCCTAGCGGAAAACCAAGAGACCCAGTACTTC
TRBJ2-2 TRBV5-6 many - CASSFYYTGELFF TGTGCCAGCAGCTTCTATTACACCGGGGAGCTGTTTTTT
TRBJ1-3 TRBV24-1 few - CATSDFARQAGNTIYF TGTGCCACCAGTGATTTCGCCCGGCAAGCTGGAAACACCATATATTTT
TRBJ2-4 TRBV13 - - CASTDSMAGSNIQYF TGTGCCAGCACCGATTCCATGGCAGGGAGCAACATTCAGTACTTC
TRBJ2-4 TRBV5-1 - - CASSLGPRDIQYF TGCGCCAGCAGCTTGGGCCCTCGGGACATTCAGTACTTC
TRBJ2-2 TRBV6-4 many - CASSRSGDTGELFF TGTGCCAGCTCGCGATCTGGGGACACCGGGGAGCTGTTTTTT
TRBJ2-5 TRBV5-1 - - CASSPGGPMETQYF TGCGCCAGCAGCCCTGGTGGGCCTATGGAGACCCAGTACTTC
TRBJ1-6 TRBV6-2/TRBV6-3 many TRBD1 CASSLTGNNSPLHF TGTGCCAGCAGTTTGACAGGGAATAATTCACCCCTCCACTTT
TRBJ2-3 TRBV7-2 - - CASSPESGGRHTQYF TGTGCCAGCAGCCCCGAGAGTGGGGGGCGACATACGCAGTATTTT
TRBJ1-5 TRBV6-2/TRBV6-3 few - CASSSPGRSNQPQHF TGTGCCAGCAGTTCACCAGGACGTAGCAATCAGCCCCAGCATTTT
TRBJ2-2 TRBV4-3 - TRBD2 CASSSLAATGELFF TGCGCCAGCAGCTCCCTAGCGGCCACCGGGGAGCTGTTTTTT
TRBJ2-5 TRBV5-1 - - CASSSQGGEETQYF TGCGCCAGCAGCTCTCAGGGGGGCGAAGAGACCCAGTACTTC